This T cell receptor beta chain was obtained from a study of siplizumab effects on memory and regulatory T cells. General observations from the study: With siplizumab, Treg-derived clones averaged approximately 69% of mappable alloreactive CD4+ clones, versus 26.9% in controls. Confirmation that proliferating Tregs from siplizumab cultures had suppressive function was not obtained.

Remarks on this clone: Its antigen is not known.

Each sample contributed some 96,000 TCR templates to the assay. The table came from immunoSEQ multiplex PCR; TCRdb's copy has only in-frame clones and leaves some out. The table has some 99,000 clones, just over 90% seen once. Germline CDR1 MNHEY, CDR2 SVGAGI. This CDR3 region has 14 residues. V was cut by 0 bases and J by 5 bases, with 10 bases left in between. Specimen: Tregs sorted from blood. The origin of this receptor is a human donor in good health. This rearrangement joins TRBV6-5 to TRBJ1-2; D is possibly TRBD1 (6 bases). The CDR3 coding sequence is TGTGCCAGCAGTTACTCGGTCACAGGGTATGGCTACACCTTC. Amino acid sequence: CASSYSVTGYGYTF.